The rows below give T cell receptor beta chains drawn from one sample of a study of T-cell reconstitution after alpha-beta-depleted transplantation in children. TCRdb fed the PCR reads into MiXCR, producing one record per CDR3 protein. The table lists about 260,000 distinct CDR3 sequences, 7.5% to 9.5% of them singletons. The sample was PBMCs, mostly from graft donor cells, taken 180 days after TCRalphabeta/CD19-depleted stem cell transplant. Receptors originate from a male patient between 10 and 17 years old who had a stem cell transplant for acute lymphoblastic leukemia, so the T cells may come from the graft donor. Each CDR3 is given with its conserved first and last residue. The D gene is left open where the match is weak. Size tells how often a clone was seen (once, few, many) or the class of an expanded clone, and some rows leave it out.

>many|TRBD2|TRBJ2-1|TRBV12-3/TRBV12-4
CASSAWGGAYNEQFF
TGTGCCAGCAGTGCTTGGGGGGGGGCCTACAATGAGCAGTTCTTC
>many|.|TRBJ2-1|TRBV2
CASSVQGIASNEQFF
TGTGCCAGCAGTGTTCAGGGGATAGCTAGCAATGAGCAGTTCTTC
>many|.|TRBJ1-1|TRBV20-1
CSARDLVVNTEAFF
TGCAGTGCTAGAGATCTGGTGGTGAACACTGAAGCTTTCTTT
>many|.|TRBJ1-5|TRBV4-3
CASSQDRYSNQPQHF
TGCGCCAGCAGCCAAGACAGGTATAGCAATCAGCCCCAGCATTTT
>many|TRBD2|TRBJ2-1|TRBV20-1
CSARANSGSSYNEQFF
TGCAGTGCTAGAGCTAACAGCGGGAGCTCCTACAATGAGCAGTTCTTC
>many|.|TRBJ2-3|TRBV7-6
CASSLGTSTDTQYF
TGTGCCAGCAGTTTAGGTACTAGCACAGATACGCAGTATTTT
>many|.|TRBJ2-7|TRBV3-1
CASSHARVYEQYF
TGTGCCAGCAGCCACGCCCGGGTCTACGAGCAGTACTTC
>many|TRBD1|TRBJ1-6|TRBV5-1
CASSLGQGAWNSPLHF
TGCGCCAGCAGCCTTGGACAGGGGGCATGGAATTCACCCCTCCACTTT
>many|TRBD2|TRBJ2-3|TRBV12-3/TRBV12-4
CASSRKRGGADTQYF
TGTGCCAGCAGTCGGAAGCGGGGGGGCGCAGATACGCAGTATTTT
>many|.|TRBJ1-2|TRBV11-2
CASSLEVGVRYGYTF
TGTGCCAGCAGCTTAGAAGTCGGGGTCCGCTATGGCTACACCTTC
>once|.|TRBJ1-1|TRBV19
CASSGPLLNTEAFF
TGTGCCAGTTCCGGCCCACTCCTGAACACTGAAGCTTTCTTT
>many|.|TRBJ1-4|TRBV20-1
CSARDNRKLFF
TGCAGTGCTAGAGACAACAGAAAACTGTTTTTT
>many|.|TRBJ1-3|TRBV6-6
CASTFGGNTIYF
TGTGCCAGCACCTTCGGTGGAAACACCATATATTTT
>.|.|TRBJ2-5|TRBV12-2
CASRLAGYQETQYF
TGTGCAAGTCGCTTAGCGGGCTACCAAGAGACCCAGTACTTC
>many|TRBD1|TRBJ2-7|TRBV5-6
CASSQQGPSEQYF
TGTGCCAGCAGCCAACAGGGGCCCTCCGAGCAGTACTTC
>many|.|TRBJ2-1|TRBV18
CASSQQEYNEQFF
TGTGCCAGCTCACAACAGGAGTACAATGAGCAGTTCTTC
>many|.|TRBJ2-3|TRBV6-5
CASRSIDTQYF
TGTGCCAGCAGATCAATAGATACGCAGTATTTT
>many|.|TRBJ2-4|TRBV24-1
CATSDPGLDIQYF
TGTGCCACCAGTGACCCCGGGCTAGACATTCAGTACTTC
>many|TRBD2|TRBJ2-5|TRBV27
CASSLHLAGPYQETQYF
TGTGCCAGCAGCCTGCACCTAGCGGGGCCCTACCAAGAGACCCAGTACTTC
>many|TRBD2|TRBJ2-2|TRBV7-4
CATQLRRGGTNTGELFF
TGTGCCACCCAGCTTAGACGGGGGGGGACGAACACCGGGGAGCTGTTTTTT
>many|.|TRBJ2-5|TRBV25-1
CASSDPRVTQGRETQYF
TGTGCCAGCAGTGACCCCCGCGTTACTCAGGGTCGGGAGACCCAGTACTTC
>many|TRBD1|TRBJ1-2|TRBV12-3/TRBV12-4
CASSLGHRGAGGYTF
TGTGCCAGCAGTCTCGGCCACAGGGGCGCTGGCGGCTACACCTTC
>many|.|TRBJ2-7|TRBV10-2
CASSESWEQYF
TGCGCCAGCAGTGAGTCGTGGGAGCAGTACTTC
>many|TRBD2|TRBJ2-7|TRBV6-5
CASSYPSSGRVSEQYF
TGTGCCAGCAGTTACCCTTCTAGCGGTCGGGTGAGTGAGCAGTACTTC
>many|TRBD1|TRBJ1-1|TRBV7-6
CASSFRKGGNTEAFF
TGTGCCAGCAGCTTTAGAAAAGGGGGCAACACTGAAGCTTTCTTT
>many|.|TRBJ1-4|TRBV7-9
CASSLAGTGEKLFF
TGTGCCAGCAGCTTAGCGGGAACTGGGGAAAAACTGTTTTTT
>many|TRBD1|TRBJ1-1|TRBV3-1
CASSQITGVSTEAFF
TGTGCCAGCAGCCAAATCACAGGGGTGTCCACTGAAGCTTTCTTT
>.|TRBD1|TRBJ1-5|TRBV12-3/TRBV12-4
CASSFIRGHQPQHF
TGTGCCAGCAGTTTTATTAGGGGGCACCAGCCCCAGCATTTT
>.|TRBD1|TRBJ1-4|TRBV20-1
CCAPPGQGRLANEKLFF
TGCTGTGCTCCCCCCGGACAGGGTCGTTTGGCTAATGAAAAACTGTTTTTT
>many|.|TRBJ2-7|TRBV5-1
CASSLTRTEQYF
TGCGCCAGCAGCTTGACGCGGACCGAGCAGTACTTC
>many|.|TRBJ2-3|TRBV20-1
CSARDIRGGTDTQYF
TGCAGTGCTAGAGATATTAGGGGGGGCACAGATACGCAGTATTTT
>many|.|TRBJ2-2|TRBV10-3
CAISEGVQGNTGELFF
TGTGCCATCAGTGAGGGGGTGCAGGGGAACACCGGGGAGCTGTTTTTT
>many|.|TRBJ2-1|TRBV4-2
CASSRQADWDNEQFF
TGTGCCAGCAGCCGACAGGCTGACTGGGACAATGAGCAGTTCTTC
>many|TRBD2|TRBJ2-1|TRBV18
CASSPAGGYNEQFF
TGTGCCAGCTCACCAGCGGGGGGTTACAATGAGCAGTTCTTC
>few|.|TRBJ1-2|TRBV5-1
CASRGGWPNYGYTF
TGCGCCAGCAGGGGGGGGTGGCCAAACTATGGCTACACCTTC
>many|TRBD1|TRBJ2-3|TRBV20-1
CSASNLIEGGDTQYF
TGCAGTGCTAGTAACTTAATCGAAGGGGGCGATACGCAGTATTTT
>many|TRBD1|TRBJ1-5|TRBV11-1
CASSLGQGDNQPQHF
TGTGCCAGCAGCTTAGGGCAGGGGGACAATCAGCCCCAGCATTTT
>many|TRBD1|TRBJ1-2|TRBV29-1
CSVVIRGNYGYTF
TGCAGCGTTGTAATCAGGGGGAACTATGGCTACACCTTC
>many|TRBD1|TRBJ2-5|TRBV7-3
CASSLGTGRMEETQYF
TGTGCCAGCAGCCTGGGGACAGGGAGGATGGAGGAGACCCAGTACTTC
>many|.|TRBJ2-5|TRBV5-1
CASSLGQSQYF
TGCGCCAGCAGCTTGGGGCAGAGCCAGTACTTC
>many|.|TRBJ2-7|TRBV15
CATSLDNYYDQYF
TGTGCCACCAGCCTTGACAACTACTACGACCAGTACTTC
>many|TRBD1|TRBJ1-5|TRBV7-9
CASSLEGRGPRQPQHF
TGTGCCAGCAGCTTAGAAGGCAGGGGGCCTAGGCAGCCCCAGCATTTT
>.|.|TRBJ2-7|TRBV6-1
CASSEKASGRREQYF
TGTGCCAGCAGTGAAAAGGCCTCAGGGAGGAGGGAGCAGTACTTC
>.|.|TRBJ2-5|TRBV5-4
CASSWGRGLQETQYF
TGTGCCAGCAGCTGGGGGCGAGGGTTACAAGAGACCCAGTACTTC
>many|.|TRBJ2-1|TRBV29-1
CSVRGNEQFF
TGCAGCGTCCGAGGCAATGAGCAGTTCTTC
>many|.|TRBJ1-1|TRBV11-2
CASSLSQGIWTEAFF
TGTGCCAGCAGCCTCTCCCAGGGGATTTGGACTGAAGCTTTCTTT
>many|TRBD1|TRBJ2-7|TRBV20-1
CSAQDRVSEQYF
TGCAGTGCCCAAGACAGGGTGAGCGAGCAGTACTTC
>many|.|TRBJ2-6|TRBV15
CATSRDMGRGSGANVLTF
TGTGCCACCAGCAGAGATATGGGTAGAGGCTCTGGGGCCAACGTCCTGACTTTC